This TCR beta chain was observed in a study of cytomegalovirus exposure and HLA in healthy donors. Whole-study results and caveats: What a later analysis showed was that several of the most significant clusters appeared linked to common viral pathogens. The authors confirmed in vitro that a few CMV-associated chains were specific for CMV antigens. Prior analysis indicated that the majority of TCR beta V segments exhibited productivity approximately 87% or approximately 30% of the time.

Concerning this clone: No antigen is known for it.

Primers included in the PCR were 60 Vbeta and 13 Jbeta primers. TCRdb's copy holds only in-frame clones and misses some; the assay was immunoSEQ multiplex PCR. The listing contains some 150,000 clones. Germline V lookup: CDR1 SGHTA, CDR2 FQGTGA. The CDR3 sequence is 15 residues long. Trimming cost V 4 bases and J 3 bases; bases outside gene matches: 3. Input material: PBMCs. This sequence originates from a woman aged 18-29 years in good health and CMV-seronegative. V usage is TRBV7-3 and J usage is TRBJ2-2, with 9 bases matching TRBD2. The CDR3 spells CASSSGLAYTGELFF. CDR3 nucleotides: TGTGCCAGCAGCTCGGGACTAGCTTACACCGGGGAGCTGTTTTTT.